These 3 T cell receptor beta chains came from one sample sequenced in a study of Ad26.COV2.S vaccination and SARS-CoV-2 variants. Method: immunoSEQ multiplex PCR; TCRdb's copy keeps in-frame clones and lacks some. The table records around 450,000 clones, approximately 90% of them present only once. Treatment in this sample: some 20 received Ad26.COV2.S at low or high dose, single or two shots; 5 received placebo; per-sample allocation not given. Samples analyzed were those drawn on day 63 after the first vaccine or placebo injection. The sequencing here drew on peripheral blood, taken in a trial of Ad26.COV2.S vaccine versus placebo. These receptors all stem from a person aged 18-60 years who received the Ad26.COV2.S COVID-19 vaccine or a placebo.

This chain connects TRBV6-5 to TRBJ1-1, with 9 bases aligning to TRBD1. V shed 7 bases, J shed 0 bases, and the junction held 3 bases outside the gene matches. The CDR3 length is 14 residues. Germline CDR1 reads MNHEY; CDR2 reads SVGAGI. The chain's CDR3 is CASTGQGVNTEAFF. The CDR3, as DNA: TGTGCCAGCACGGGACAGGGAGTGAACACTGAAGCTTTCTTT.

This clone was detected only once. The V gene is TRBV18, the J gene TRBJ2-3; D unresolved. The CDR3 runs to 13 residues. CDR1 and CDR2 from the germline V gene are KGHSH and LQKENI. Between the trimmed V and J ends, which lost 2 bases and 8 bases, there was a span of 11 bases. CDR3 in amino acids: CASSPTTLGTQYF. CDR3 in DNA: TGTGCCAGCTCACCAACTACACTTGGTACGCAGTATTTT.

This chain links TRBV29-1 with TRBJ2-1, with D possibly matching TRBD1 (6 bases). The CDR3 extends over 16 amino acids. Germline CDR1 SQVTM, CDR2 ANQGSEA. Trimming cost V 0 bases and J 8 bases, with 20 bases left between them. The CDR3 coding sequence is TGCAGCGTTGAAGACCCGGCCAGGGGCATATTCGATGAGCAGTTCTTC. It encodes CSVEDPARGIFDEQFF.